This T cell receptor (beta chain) is from a study of T cell repertoires in cytomegalovirus infection. Study-level results: There were HLA-C-restricted CMV-specific TCR beta clonotypes dominating the ex vivo response.

Using its own MiXCR run on the reads, TCRdb lists one record per CDR3 protein. Of roughly 54,000 distinct CDR3 sequences in the sample, 25% to 40% were seen once. This clonotype was observed a few times. The antigen remains undetermined. This sequence was found in a human donor in good health (CMV status not recorded). Some clones in this sample may be carry-over from other donors' samples. Sequencing was performed on PBMCs, sequenced either directly or after in vitro stimulation (not recorded which).

The CDR3 DNA follows: TGCAGCGTTGGGGGGCTCGGGGGCGCTGGCACTGAAGCTTTCTTT. It specifies CSVGGLGGAGTEAFF. The rearrangement links TRBV29-1 to TRBJ1-1, with a tentative D call TRBD1 (6 bases). CDR3 length: 15 amino acids. Trimming took off 4 bases at V and 4 bases at J, with 19 bases between the two ends. Germline V gene sequence: CDR1 SQVTM, CDR2 ANQGSEA.